What follows are 30 T cell receptor beta chains derived from one specimen sequenced in a study of response to subunit inactivated influenza vaccine (dated by TCRdb to about 2018). The method behind the library was RT-PCR. The sample was run on an Illumina HiSeq 2500. Clones were called with MiXCR by TCRdb after fastp trimmed the public reads at Q25, and only in-frame beta chains were retained. Rows with a matching CDR3 protein are joined into one entry that keeps the most common DNA and genes. Counted in this sample were hundreds of thousands of distinct CDR3 sequences; roughly 10% of them appeared once. The top ten clones comprise roughly 10% of the sample. Sequenced here: PBMCs from blood, sampled on the day of vaccination. The source of these receptors is a man between 45 and 60 years old who received an inactivated influenza vaccine. Donor details come from another sample of the same person, matched by shared clones.

The chain has TRBV11-2 and TRBJ2-1; TRBD2 matches at 7 bases. Losses at the gene ends were 1 base for V and 6 bases for J; bases not matched to a gene: 6. Germline values: CDR1 SGHAT, CDR2 FQNNGV. The CDR3 is 15 amino acids. The CDR3 here is CASSLGFAGVNEQFF. The CDR3 coding sequence is TGTGCCAGCAGCTTAGGTTTTGCGGGAGTCAATGAGCAGTTCTTC. The full variable domain, with the rest looked up from reference TRBV11-2 and TRBJ2-1, is EAGVAQSPRYKIIEKRQSVAFWCNPISGHATLYWYQQILGQGPKLLIQFQNNGVVDDSQLPKDRFSAERLKGVDSTLKIQPAKLEDSAVYLCASSLGFAGVNEQFFGPGTRLTVL.

The rearrangement joins TRBV29-1 to TRBJ2-7, with TRBD2 matching over 7 bases. V dropped 7 bases and J dropped 5; count of bases not matched to a gene: 11. CDR1 is SQVTM and CDR2 is ANQGSEA in the germline V gene. The CDR3 runs to 13 residues. CDR3 coding DNA: TGCAGCGCTCGGGTACTGGGAGGGAACGAGCAGTACTTC. Amino acids: CSARVLGGNEQYF.

The genes are TRBV5-1 and TRBJ1-4; possible D gene TRBD1, 6 bases. The V gene lost 4 bases and the J gene lost 4 bases, with 11 bases spanning the gap. Germline V CDR1 and CDR2: SGHRS, YFSETQ. CDR3 size: 14 residues. As DNA, the CDR3 is TGCGCCAGCAGCGCGACAGGCTATAATGAAAAACTGTTTTTT. Amino acid sequence: CASSATGYNEKLFF. Together with reference TRBV5-1 and TRBJ1-4, the CDR3 gives the full variable domain: KAGVTQTPRYLIKTRGQQVTLSCSPISGHRSVSWYQQTPGQGLQFLFEYFSETQRNKGNFPGRFSGRQFSNSRSEMNVSTLELGDSALYLCASSATGYNEKLFFGSGTQLSVL.

The chain combines TRBV20-1 with TRBJ2-5, with 10 bases fitting TRBD2. The length of the CDR3 is 18 residues. CDR1 and CDR2 (germline): DFQATT, SNEGSKA (reference sequence). V dropped 0 bases and J dropped 1; count of bases not matched to a gene: 11. The CDR3 here is CSARDVSPLAGIQETQYF. The CDR3 nucleotides read TGCAGTGCTAGAGACGTCTCGCCACTAGCGGGGATCCAAGAGACCCAGTACTTC.

In its sample, this clonotype was seen a few times. This sequence joins TRBV20-1 and TRBJ2-3, with D possibly TRBD2 on 6 matching bases. The CDR3 spans 12 residues. Germline V gene data show CDR1 as DFQATT and CDR2 as SNEGSKA (reference sequence). Trimming shortened V by 5 bases and J by 6 bases, and 12 bases separated the two germline ends. The CDR3 region is CSARDSGDTQYF. CDR3 DNA: TGCAGTGCTCGGGACTCAGGGGATACGCAGTATTTT.

This clonotype was picked up many times. The chain has TRBV9 and TRBJ2-1; tentatively, D is TRBD2 (6 bases). The ends were cut back, 4 bases at V and 0 bases at J, with 11 bases in the middle. This CDR3 has 15 amino acids. The germline V gene encodes CDR1 SGDLS and CDR2 YYNGEE. The CDR3 is CASSRESSSYNEQFF. DNA of the CDR3: TGTGCCAGCAGCCGGGAGAGCAGCTCCTACAATGAGCAGTTCTTC.

This chain uses TRBV2 with TRBJ2-1; tentatively, D is TRBD2 (5 bases). The germline V gene has CDR1 SNHLY and CDR2 FYNNEI. V dropped 6 bases and J dropped 9 bases, with 12 bases sitting between them. The CDR3 sequence is 12 residues long. CDR3 DNA sequence: TGTGCCAGCAGACTAGATCTCGGTGAGCAGTTCTTC. This codes for CASRLDLGEQFF.

This chain links TRBV10-3 with TRBJ2-7; 9 bases line up with TRBD1. From germline, CDR1 is ENHRY and CDR2 SYGVKD. The ends lost 10 bases at V and 3 bases at J; junction bases unmatched: 10. The CDR3 is made up of 14 amino acids. CDR3 in amino acids: CATKQGAQFYEQYF. The CDR3 DNA reads TGTGCCACTAAACAGGGGGCTCAATTCTACGAGCAGTACTTC.

The chain has TRBV7-2 and TRBJ1-4; D might be TRBD1 (6 bases). The V gene's germline CDR1 is SGHTA and CDR2 FQGNSA. CDR3 length equals 17 residues. Trimming stripped 2 bases from V and 0 bases from J, with 13 bases between. CDR3 nucleotides: TGTGCCAGCAGCTTAAAACCCCGGACAGCAACTAATGAAAAACTGTTTTTT. Translated, it gives CASSLKPRTATNEKLFF.

The table lists this clonotype with many counts. The gene calls are TRBV25-1 and TRBJ2-3; D unresolved. The CDR3 has 14 residues. Germline V gives CDR1 MGHDK, CDR2 SYGVNS. The V end lost 1 base, the J end lost 3 bases, and 8 bases lay between the germline ends. The CDR3 nucleotides read TGTGCCAGCAGTGAATTTGGAATTACAGATACGCAGTATTTT. Translation: CASSEFGITDTQYF.

The chain employs TRBV20-1 and TRBJ2-5; D gene ambiguous. The CDR3 extends over 15 amino acids. Germline CDR1 is DFQATT and CDR2 is SNEGSKA (reference sequence). Trimming pared 6 bases from V and 1 base from J, leaving 18 bases between. The CDR3 spells CSADIGRATQETQYF. The CDR3 nucleotides are TGCAGTGCGGATATTGGAAGGGCCACCCAAGAGACCCAGTACTTC.

This clonotype was observed a handful of times. The J gene is TRBJ2-3, the V gene TRBV11-2; D is ambiguous. The CDR3 is 14 residues long. Trimming left V 0 bases short and J 2 bases short, with 6 bases between. The V gene's germline CDR1 is SGHAT and CDR2 FQNNGV. The CDR3 nucleotides are TGTGCCAGCAGCTTAGAGGACGCCACAGATACGCAGTATTTT. It specifies CASSLEDATDTQYF.

This clonotype appeared a few times. The V gene is TRBV28, the J gene TRBJ1-5; no firm D call. CDR3 length equals 13 residues. The V and J ends lost 8 bases and 0 bases respectively, with 8 bases between them. CDR1 and CDR2 (germline): MDHEN, SYDVKM. Here the CDR3 reads CASAGDSNQPQHF. The CDR3 region has the DNA TGTGCCAGCGCAGGAGATAGCAATCAGCCCCAGCATTTT.

The chain carries TRBV6-5 and TRBJ2-5; the D gene is possibly TRBD1 (5 bases). V lost 4 bases and J 3 bases, leaving 18 bases between the germline ends. From germline, CDR1 is MNHEY and CDR2 SVGAGI. CDR3 size: 16 residues. The CDR3 loop reads CASSSLPRQREETQYF. The CDR3 region has the DNA TGTGCCAGCAGTTCTTTGCCCAGACAGCGAGAAGAGACCCAGTACTTC.

This clonotype showed up many times. The J gene is TRBJ2-7, the V gene TRBV4-3; 8 bases line up with TRBD2. The CDR3 has 15 amino acids. V lost 0 bases and J lost 0; bases outside the gene matches: 1. Germline lookup yields CDR1 LGHNA and CDR2 YSLEER. The CDR3 DNA reads TGCGCCAGCAGCCAAGAAGCGGGGGTCTCCTACGAGCAGTACTTC. Amino acid sequence: CASSQEAGVSYEQYF.

The chain employs TRBV6-2 or TRBV6-3 and TRBJ2-2; D is unresolved. There are 13 residues in the CDR3. Per germline, CDR1 MNHEY and CDR2 SVGEGT. This chain's CDR3 is CALSGVNTGELFF. The CDR3 DNA reads TGTGCGCTGAGTGGGGTGAACACCGGGGAGCTGTTTTTT.

Concerning this clonotype itself: A much larger clone sits a single nucleotide away, making a read error possible. CDR3 sequence (DNA): TGTGCCAGCAGCTTAGATCAGGGGCGCTCCTACGAGCAGTACTTC. It encodes CASSLDQGRSYEQYF. The rearrangement links TRBV7-6 to TRBJ2-7; D is perhaps TRBD1 (6 bases). There are 15 residues in the CDR3. Germline V gene lookup returns CDR1 SGHVS and CDR2 FNYEAQ. Trimming cost V 1 base and J 0 bases, with 10 bases left between them.

CDR3: CASSLGRGGRSFETQYF. CDR3 DNA: TGTGCCAGCAGCTTAGGGAGGGGCGGTCGGTCTTTTGAGACCCAGTACTTC. The V call is TRBV11-2, the J call TRBJ2-5, with D possibly being TRBD2 (6 bases). The length of the CDR3 is 17 residues. V was clipped by 1 base and J by 5 bases, with 20 bases between them. In germline, CDR1 is SGHAT, CDR2 FQNNGV. The full variable domain, completed using reference TRBV11-2 and TRBJ2-5, is EAGVAQSPRYKIIEKRQSVAFWCNPISGHATLYWYQQILGQGPKLLIQFQNNGVVDDSQLPKDRFSAERLKGVDSTLKIQPAKLEDSAVYLCASSLGRGGRSFETQYFGPGTRLLVL.

V is TRBV29-1 and J is TRBJ1-5, with 8 bases identical to TRBD1. This CDR3 region has 13 residues. Germline CDR1 is SQVTM and CDR2 is ANQGSEA. V lost 6 bases and J lost 1; bases outside the gene matches: 2. The CDR3 region has the DNA TGCAGCGTGCAGGGGGCGAGCAATCAGCCCCAGCATTTT. Protein sequence: CSVQGASNQPQHF.

Many counts were recorded for this clonotype. V is TRBV12-3 or TRBV12-4 and J is TRBJ1-2; no reliable D call. The CDR3 is 15 residues long. Between the trimmed V and J ends, which lost 6 bases and 2 bases, there was a span of 16 bases. The CDR3 loop is CASSRRRAKNYGYTF. The DNA for the CDR3 is TGTGCCAGCAGCCGAAGACGGGCAAAGAACTATGGCTACACCTTC.

This clonotype was seen a handful of times. The chain uses TRBV20-1 and TRBJ2-7; a weak D match, TRBD1 (6 bases). Germline V CDR1 and CDR2: DFQATT, SNEGSKA (reference sequence). The germline V and J ends were trimmed by 0 bases and 6 bases, with 12 bases remaining between them. The CDR3 length is 13 residues. CDR3 in DNA: TGCAGTGCTAGAGAAGGGGGAGTTAGCGAGCAGTACTTC. Translated, it gives CSAREGGVSEQYF.

This clonotype was observed a single time. The conserved closing phenylalanine or tryptophan is absent in this CDR3, likely reflecting a read error. The CDR3 protein is CSARGTAYTGELFL. The DNA of the CDR3 is TGCAGTGCTAGAGGGACAGCCTACACCGGGGAGCTGTTTCTT. This rearrangement joins TRBV20-1 to TRBJ2-2; maybe TRBD1 (6 bases). Trimming shortened V by 1 base and J by 3 bases, and 9 bases separated the two germline ends. The germline CDR1 and CDR2 sequences are DFQATT and SNEGSKA (reference sequence). This CDR3 has 14 residues.

This clonotype was observed a handful of times. The V and J genes are TRBV4-2 and TRBJ1-2; 9 nucleotides line up with TRBD1. The CDR3 runs to 15 residues. Germline V gene data show CDR1 as LGHNA and CDR2 as YNFKEQ. With V trimmed by 0 bases and J by 5 bases, 4 bases remained unmatched. The CDR3 reads CASSQDMGQGYGYTF. In DNA form, the CDR3 reads TGTGCCAGCAGCCAAGATATGGGACAGGGTTATGGCTACACCTTC.

The rearrangement joins TRBV4-3 to TRBJ1-2, with a weak D call TRBD1 (6 bases). This CDR3 is built from 16 residues. V was trimmed by 2 bases and J by 4 bases, leaving 17 bases between them. The germline V gene encodes CDR1 LGHNA and CDR2 YSLEER. The CDR3 DNA follows: TGCGCCAGCAGCCAAATTGTCCTGGGGGCCAGCTATGGCTACACCTTC. Amino acids: CASSQIVLGASYGYTF.

Many counts were recorded for this clonotype. V usage is TRBV5-6 and J usage is TRBJ2-3; 12 bases match TRBD2. Germline V gives CDR1 SGHDT, CDR2 YYEEEE. The CDR3 sequence is 15 residues long. The V segment lost 4 bases and the J segment 4 bases; nucleotides outside the gene matches: 4. The CDR3 DNA reads as TGTGCCAGCAGCGTTAGACTAGCGGGAGCAGATACGCAGTATTTT. Residues: CASSVRLAGADTQYF.

There are a few counts of this clonotype. The V call is TRBV5-1, the J call TRBJ2-6; perhaps TRBD1 as D (6 bases). Germline values: CDR1 SGHRS, CDR2 YFSETQ. This CDR3 is 19 amino acids long. Trimming cost V 0 bases and J 0 bases, with 16 bases left between them. The CDR3 reads CASSLASAGANSGANVLTF. For the CDR3, the DNA is TGCGCCAGCAGCTTGGCCAGCGCAGGGGCCAACTCTGGGGCCAACGTCCTGACTTTC.

CDR3 in amino acids: CASSGPGQVSSYEQYF. The CDR3 DNA sequence: TGTGCCAGCAGCGGTCCGGGACAGGTTAGCTCCTACGAGCAGTACTTC. The V and J genes are TRBV5-6 and TRBJ2-7, with 8 bases identical to TRBD1. The V gene end was trimmed by 4 bases and the J gene end by 0 bases; junction bases not matched to a gene: 9. Germline CDR1 SGHDT, CDR2 YYEEEE. The CDR3 loop spans 16 amino acids.

This chain connects TRBV3-1 to TRBJ2-5; D remains ambiguous. The CDR3 runs to 16 residues. Per germline, CDR1 LGHDT and CDR2 YNNKEL (reference sequence). V gave up 6 bases and J gave up 5 bases, with 22 bases separating them. The CDR3 protein is CASRFGGRTLRETQYF. CDR3 DNA sequence: TGTGCCAGCAGATTCGGTGGGCGAACGTTGAGGGAGACCCAGTACTTC.

This clonotype was found a few times. The rearrangement joins TRBV30 to TRBJ2-7, with 7 nucleotides matching TRBD1. Trimming cost V 4 bases and J 0 bases; bases outside gene matches: 0. This CDR3 contains 12 residues. Germline V gives CDR1 GTSNPN, CDR2 SVGIG (reference sequence). The chain's CDR3 is CAWNRGSYEQYF. In DNA form, the CDR3 reads TGTGCCTGGAACAGGGGCTCCTACGAGCAGTACTTC.

This clonotype was seen many times. The rearrangement uses TRBV5-1 and TRBJ2-5; 10 bases align to TRBD1. The CDR3 covers 15 residues. Trimming at V came to 3 bases and at J to 2 bases, leaving 4 bases not matched to a gene. Germline-derived CDR1 and CDR2 are SGHRS and YFSETQ. CDR3 sequence (DNA): TGCGCCAGCAGCTATGGGACAGGGGTGCAAGAGACCCAGTACTTC. Translation: CASSYGTGVQETQYF.